The 32 T cell receptor beta chains presented below share a single source sample, sequenced in a study of CD8 T cells in Susac syndrome. About 0.5 to 1 ug RNA was reverse transcribed with random hexamers. TCRdb processed the immunoSEQ multiplex PCR reads anew with MiXCR; each CDR3 protein has one entry. There are approximately 100,000 distinct CDR3 sequences in the sample; around 93% occur only once, and approximately 0.12% lies in the top ten. What was sequenced was CD8+ T cells from PBMCs. These receptors were obtained from a human donor in good health.

The chain carries TRBV10-3 and TRBJ1-1, with TRBD1 identical over 8 bases. The germline V gene encodes CDR1 ENHRY and CDR2 SYGVKD. Germline trimming cut 6 bases from V and 1 base from J; bases unmatched to any gene: 4. This CDR3 spans 14 amino acids. DNA of the CDR3: TGTGCCATCAGGAGGACAGGGACGAACACTGAAGCTTTCTTT. This codes for CAIRRTGTNTEAFF.

This clonotype showed up just a few times. The genes are TRBV29-1 and TRBJ1-1; 10 bases are a match to TRBD1. This CDR3 contains 14 residues. The ends lost 3 bases at V and 1 base at J; junction bases unmatched: 2. Looked up from germline, CDR1 is SQVTM and CDR2 is ANQGSEA. The CDR3 loop reads CSVEGQGRNTEAFF. The DNA for the CDR3 is TGCAGCGTTGAGGGACAGGGGCGGAACACTGAAGCTTTCTTT.

The chain uses TRBV20-1 and TRBJ2-1; TRBD2 agrees at 13 bases. This CDR3 region has 16 residues. V lost 0 bases and J lost 7; bases outside the gene matches: 6. Germline loops: CDR1 DFQATT, CDR2 SNEGSKA (reference sequence). CDR3 amino acids: CSARDFGLAGVNEQFF. The CDR3 DNA follows: TGCAGTGCTAGAGATTTTGGACTAGCGGGAGTGAATGAGCAGTTCTTC.

In its sample, this clonotype was seen once. The chain employs TRBV20-1 and TRBJ1-2; 7 bases are shared with TRBD1. V gave up 3 bases and J gave up 1 base; unmatched junction bases: 8. The CDR3 covers 15 residues. CDR1 DFQATT and CDR2 SNEGSKA come from the germline V gene (reference sequence). The CDR3 nucleotides are TGCAGTGCTAGCAGTACAGGGGACGGTAACTATGGCTACACCTTC. Encoded protein: CSASSTGDGNYGYTF.

The chain employs TRBV4-3 and TRBJ1-5, with unresolved D. CDR1 is LGHNA, CDR2 YSLEER, per germline. CDR3 length equals 15 residues. Trimming removed 1 base at V and 5 bases at J, with 12 bases between. The chain's CDR3 is CASSQGLRGHQPQHF. DNA of the CDR3: TGCGCCAGCAGCCAAGGACTTCGAGGTCATCAGCCCCAGCATTTT.

V usage is TRBV27 and J usage is TRBJ1-1; no definite D call. CDR3 length: 13 amino acids. Trimming took off 0 bases at V and 2 bases at J, with 4 bases between the two ends. Germline CDR1 MNHEY, CDR2 SMNVEV (reference sequence). The CDR3 reads CASSLSFNTEAFF. The CDR3, as DNA: TGTGCCAGCAGTTTATCGTTTAACACTGAAGCTTTCTTT.

The chain is built from TRBV29-1 and TRBJ1-4; 10 nucleotides agree with TRBD1. This CDR3 region has 17 residues. Germline V gives CDR1 SQVTM, CDR2 ANQGSEA. Trimming at V came to 7 bases and at J to 0 bases, leaving 11 bases not matched to a gene. This CDR3 is CSARTGGPTATNEKLFF. As DNA, the CDR3 is TGCAGCGCCAGGACAGGGGGTCCGACTGCAACTAATGAAAAACTGTTTTTT.

This sequence joins TRBV4-2 and TRBJ1-1, with 7 bases that match TRBD1. This CDR3 has 15 residues. Germline loops: CDR1 LGHNA, CDR2 YNFKEQ. Germline trimming cut 0 bases from V and 4 bases from J; bases unmatched to any gene: 5. The CDR3 nucleotides are TGTGCCAGCAGCCAAGAGAGCAGGGGGAGCACTGAAGCTTTCTTT. Translating gives CASSQESRGSTEAFF.

The rearrangement joins TRBV6-1 to TRBJ2-1, with D unclear. Trimming pared 5 bases from V and 0 bases from J, leaving 14 bases between. CDR3 length: 16 amino acids. Germline V gene data show CDR1 as MNHNS and CDR2 as SASEGT. The CDR3: CASSPYISGSYNEQFF. The CDR3, as DNA: TGTGCCAGCAGTCCGTACATCTCTGGCTCCTACAATGAGCAGTTCTTC.

This clonotype is a singleton in its sample. The rearrangement links TRBV29-1 to TRBJ1-3, with TRBD1 as a possible D gene (6 bases). This CDR3 is built from 13 residues. Germline V lookup: CDR1 SQVTM, CDR2 ANQGSEA. The CDR3 DNA sequence: TGCGGCGGCTTAACAGGGACTGGAAACACCATATATTTT. It translates to CGGLTGTGNTIYF.

The chain has TRBV19 and TRBJ2-1, with TRBD2 matching 10 bases. The trim removed 6 bases at V and 5 bases at J, leaving 13 bases unmatched. The CDR3 has 17 amino acids. The germline V gene encodes CDR1 LNHDA and CDR2 SQIVND (reference sequence). The CDR3 reads CASRMPSGRVGNNEQFF. The CDR3, as DNA: TGTGCCAGTAGGATGCCTAGCGGGAGAGTAGGAAACAATGAGCAGTTCTTC. The full variable domain, completed using reference TRBV19 and TRBJ2-1, is DGGITQSPKYLFRKEGQNVTLSCEQNLNHDAMYWYRQDPGQGLRLIYYSQIVNDFQKGDIAEGYSVSREKKESFPLTVTSAQKNPTAFYLCASRMPSGRVGNNEQFFGPGTRLTVL.

This clonotype was detected only once. The V and J genes are TRBV5-1 and TRBJ2-5, with 7 bases identical to TRBD1. V lost 3 bases and J lost 3; bases outside the gene matches: 5. Germline CDR1 and CDR2: SGHRS and YFSETQ. This CDR3 has 14 amino acids. This chain's CDR3 is CASSWGQIKETQYF. CDR3 sequence (DNA): TGCGCCAGCAGCTGGGGACAGATAAAAGAGACCCAGTACTTC. Drawing the rest from reference TRBV5-1 and TRBJ2-5, the complete variable domain is KAGVTQTPRYLIKTRGQQVTLSCSPISGHRSVSWYQQTPGQGLQFLFEYFSETQRNKGNFPGRFSGRQFSNSRSEMNVSTLELGDSALYLCASSWGQIKETQYFGPGTRLLVL.

The chain has TRBV20-1 and TRBJ2-5, with 7 bases aligning to TRBD2. The CDR3 runs to 12 residues. Germline V lookup: CDR1 DFQATT, CDR2 SNEGSKA (reference sequence). V lost 6 bases, J lost 7 bases, and 8 bases stayed unmatched. The CDR3 here is CSAQAGEGTQYF. In DNA form, the CDR3 reads TGCAGTGCCCAGGCCGGGGAGGGGACCCAGTACTTC.

The chain links TRBV7-2 to TRBJ2-1; the match to TRBD2 covers 9 bases. Germline V gene lookup returns CDR1 SGHTA and CDR2 FQGNSA. Trimming took 3 bases from V and 9 from J; bases not matched to a gene: 9. The CDR3 runs 15 residues. CDR3 amino acids: CASSLSGGTFGEQFF. In DNA form, the CDR3 reads TGTGCCAGCAGCTTGAGCGGGGGGACGTTCGGTGAGCAGTTCTTC.

The CDR3 is CSARDPAGGQSGEQYF. In DNA, the CDR3 is TGCAGTGCTAGAGATCCGGCGGGGGGGCAATCTGGCGAGCAGTACTTC. The V gene is TRBV20-1, the J gene TRBJ2-7, with TRBD2 matching 9 bases. V shed 0 bases, J shed 6 bases, and the junction held 12 bases outside the gene matches. Germline V gene lookup returns CDR1 DFQATT and CDR2 SNEGSKA (reference sequence). This CDR3 comprises 16 residues.

The chain is built from TRBV5-1 and TRBJ1-5; 7 nucleotides line up with TRBD1. J lost 7 bases, V lost 4 bases, and 8 bases had no gene match. CDR1 and CDR2 from the germline V gene are SGHRS and YFSETQ. This CDR3 has 14 amino acids. CDR3 in DNA: TGCGCCAGCAGCCCGGAGTTAGGGGGCCAGCCCCAGCATTTT. Protein sequence: CASSPELGGQPQHF.

This chain links TRBV4-1 with TRBJ2-7; possibly TRBD2 for D (6 bases). Germline V gene data show CDR1 as MGHRA and CDR2 as YSYEKL. This CDR3 spans 15 amino acids. V gave up 1 base and J gave up 2 bases, with 12 bases separating them. The CDR3 loop reads CASSQVTGSTYEQYF. DNA of the CDR3: TGCGCCAGCAGCCAAGTTACCGGGAGCACCTACGAGCAGTACTTC.

This clonotype was counted a single time. This chain joins TRBV7-3 and TRBJ2-1, with D tentatively TRBD1 (6 bases). Germline-derived CDR1 and CDR2 are SGHTA and FQGTGA. V was clipped by 1 base and J by 10 bases, with 11 bases between them. CDR3 size: 13 residues. CDR3 sequence (DNA): TGTGCCAGCAGCTTAAGACAGGCGAACGAGCAGTTCTTC. Residues: CASSLRQANEQFF.

The CDR3 sequence is CASSQDWTTGELFF. CDR3 in DNA: TGTGCCAGCAGCCAAGACTGGACCACCGGGGAGCTGTTTTTT. The rearrangement links TRBV14 to TRBJ2-2; D unresolved. The CDR3 sequence is 14 residues long. The germline V and J ends were trimmed by 0 bases and 4 bases, with 6 bases remaining between them. The germline CDR1 and CDR2 sequences are SGHDN and FVKESK.

The table lists this clonotype with a few counts. This chain links TRBV3-1 with TRBJ2-7; 10 nucleotides agree with TRBD1. The junction had 7 bases not matched to a gene; V was cut back by 5 bases and J by 6 bases. CDR1 and CDR2 from the germline V gene are LGHDT and YNNKEL (reference sequence). The CDR3 covers 14 residues. CDR3 residues: CASSRDRGRGEQYF. In DNA form, the CDR3 reads TGTGCCAGCAGCAGAGACAGGGGGCGCGGCGAGCAGTACTTC.

The chain has TRBV19 and TRBJ1-1; D is unclear. Germline CDR1 LNHDA, CDR2 SQIVND (reference sequence). The CDR3 loop spans 13 amino acids. The V and J ends lost 3 bases and 1 base respectively, with 6 bases between them. The CDR3 coding sequence is TGTGCCAGTAGTATCGGTCCGAACACTGAAGCTTTCTTT. Translated, it gives CASSIGPNTEAFF. Supplemented by reference TRBV19 and TRBJ1-1, the full variable domain reads DGGITQSPKYLFRKEGQNVTLSCEQNLNHDAMYWYRQDPGQGLRLIYYSQIVNDFQKGDIAEGYSVSREKKESFPLTVTSAQKNPTAFYLCASSIGPNTEAFFGQGTRLTVV.

The chain recombines TRBV29-1 with TRBJ2-3, with TRBD1 as a possible D gene (6 bases). Trimming took off 7 bases at V and 2 bases at J, with 13 bases between the two ends. The CDR3 is 13 amino acids. Germline CDR1 and CDR2: SQVTM and ANQGSEA. This CDR3 reads CSAGTRFTDTQYF. CDR3 DNA sequence: TGCAGCGCCGGGACACGGTTCACAGATACGCAGTATTTT.

This chain links TRBV10-3 with TRBJ2-2; a weak D match, TRBD2 (5 bases). Germline V CDR1 and CDR2: ENHRY, SYGVKD. The CDR3 sequence is 14 residues long. Trimming left V 4 bases short and J 4 bases short, with 10 bases between. CDR3 residues: CAISGTGITGELFF. CDR3 nucleotide sequence: TGTGCCATCAGTGGGACTGGCATCACCGGGGAGCTGTTTTTT.

The chain recombines TRBV7-2 with TRBJ1-1; 8 positions agree with TRBD1. The germline V gene has CDR1 SGHTA and CDR2 FQGNSA. The CDR3 spans 15 residues. With 5 bases clipped from V and 4 bases from J, the junction kept 9 bases outside the gene matches. The CDR3 is CASSPPGTGATEAFF. The CDR3 nucleotides are TGTGCCAGCAGCCCTCCCGGGACAGGTGCCACTGAAGCTTTCTTT. Full variable domain (rest looked up from reference TRBV7-2 and TRBJ1-1): GAGVSQSPSNKVTEKGKDVELRCDPISGHTALYWYRQSLGQGLEFLIYFQGNSAPDKSGLPSDRFSAERTGGSVSTLTIQRTQQEDSAVYLCASSPPGTGATEAFFGQGTRLTVV.

Only a few counts were recorded for this clonotype. The CDR3 coding sequence is TGTGCCAGCAGTCTTAACAGGGGTGTCACTGAAGCTTTCTTT. It translates to CASSLNRGVTEAFF. The rearrangement links TRBV7-2 to TRBJ1-1; TRBD1 agrees at 7 bases. Germline CDR1 SGHTA, CDR2 FQGNSA. The CDR3 contains 14 residues. J gave up 4 bases and V 6 bases, and 8 bases lay outside the gene matches.

This clonotype was seen a handful of times. The V call is TRBV19, the J call TRBJ1-2, with D possibly TRBD1 on 6 matching bases. V lost 8 bases and J 3 bases, leaving 10 bases between the germline ends. The CDR3 consists of 12 residues. The germline CDR1 and CDR2 sequences are LNHDA and SQIVND (reference sequence). The DNA for the CDR3 is TGTGCCAGTTCCCGACAGGACTATGGCTACACCTTC. This encodes CASSRQDYGYTF. The full variable domain, rest sourced from reference TRBV19 and TRBJ1-2, is DGGITQSPKYLFRKEGQNVTLSCEQNLNHDAMYWYRQDPGQGLRLIYYSQIVNDFQKGDIAEGYSVSREKKESFPLTVTSAQKNPTAFYLCASSRQDYGYTFGSGTRLTVV.

V usage is TRBV7-3 and J usage is TRBJ2-1; 10 positions match TRBD2. CDR1 is SGHTA, CDR2 FQGTGA, per germline. The CDR3 runs to 15 residues. The V and J ends lost 4 bases and 4 bases, in that order; junction bases with no gene match: 4. The CDR3 bases are TGTGCCAGCAGCTGGACTAGCGGAAGTTACAATGAGCAGTTCTTC. Residues: CASSWTSGSYNEQFF.

The chain has TRBV15 and TRBJ1-3; no definite D call. V gave up 0 bases and J gave up 0 bases, with 15 bases separating them. This CDR3 comprises 18 residues. The germline CDR1 and CDR2 sequences are LNHNV and YYDKDF (reference sequence). The CDR3 loop is CATSRDLGKAVSGNTIYF. In DNA form, the CDR3 reads TGTGCCACCAGCAGAGATCTAGGGAAAGCGGTCTCTGGAAACACCATATATTTT.

The genes are TRBV2 and TRBJ1-1, with D tentatively TRBD1 (5 bases). Germline V lookup: CDR1 SNHLY, CDR2 FYNNEI. V was trimmed by 2 bases and J by 6 bases, leaving 13 bases between them. This CDR3 is 14 amino acids long. The CDR3 loop reads CASSESLGEAEAFF. Here the CDR3 DNA reads TGTGCCAGCAGTGAATCTCTGGGGGAAGCTGAAGCTTTCTTT.

The chain has TRBV6-2 or TRBV6-3 and TRBJ1-5; TRBD1 agrees at 7 bases. The CDR3 is made up of 17 amino acids. V lost 0 bases, J lost 0 bases, and 5 bases stayed unmatched. Per the germline V gene, CDR1 is MNHEY and CDR2 is SVGEGT. Here the CDR3 reads CASSYSFGTDSNQPQHF. As DNA, the CDR3 is TGTGCCAGCAGTTACTCGTTTGGGACAGATAGCAATCAGCCCCAGCATTTT.

The chain couples TRBV20-1 to TRBJ2-7; 8 nucleotides line up with TRBD1. Losses at the gene ends were 3 bases for V and 1 base for J; bases not matched to a gene: 11. The CDR3 spans 16 residues. Germline V CDR1 and CDR2: DFQATT, SNEGSKA (reference sequence). The DNA for the CDR3 is TGCAGTGCTAGTCCACCCGTCGACAGGGGTTCCTACGAGCAGTACTTC. It codes for CSASPPVDRGSYEQYF.

The sample holds one count of this clonotype. The rearrangement links TRBV9 to TRBJ2-1; D uncertain. Trimming shortened V by 3 bases and J by 0 bases, and 13 bases separated the two germline ends. The CDR3 covers 16 residues. Germline CDR1 and CDR2: SGDLS and YYNGEE. The CDR3 sequence: CASSDQDGSSYNEQFF. CDR3 nucleotide sequence: TGTGCCAGCAGCGATCAGGACGGTAGCTCCTACAATGAGCAGTTCTTC. Full variable domain (outside the CDR3, taken from reference TRBV9 and TRBJ2-1): DSGVTQTPKHLITATGQRVTLRCSPRSGDLSVYWYQQSLDQGLQFLIQYYNGEERAKGNILERFSAQQFPDLHSELNLSSLELGDSALYFCASSDQDGSSYNEQFFGPGTRLTVL.